This T cell receptor beta chain is from a study of T cells after yellow fever vaccination. Trimming left V 7 bases short and J 7 bases short, with 16 bases between. The CDR3 contains 13 residues. In germline, CDR1 is GTSNPN, CDR2 SVGIG (reference sequence). This clonotype was found many times. TCRdb called the 5' RACE reads again in MiXCR, with one record for every CDR3 protein. The sample has about 22,000 distinct CDR3 sequences, roughly 5.5% seen once. This clonotype was sampled from a man aged 18 to 35 who received the YFV17D yellow fever vaccine. This specimen consisted of PBMCs, either bulk or a sorted T-cell subset (CD4+, CD8+, memory, or dextramer-sorted; not recorded which), obtained roughly 47 days after the first yellow fever vaccination. The chain is built from TRBV30 and TRBJ1-4; TRBD1 might be the D (5 bases). CDR3: CASSGTAGEKLFF. The CDR3 DNA reads TGTGCCTCCTCCGGGACGGCGGGTGAAAAACTGTTTTTT.